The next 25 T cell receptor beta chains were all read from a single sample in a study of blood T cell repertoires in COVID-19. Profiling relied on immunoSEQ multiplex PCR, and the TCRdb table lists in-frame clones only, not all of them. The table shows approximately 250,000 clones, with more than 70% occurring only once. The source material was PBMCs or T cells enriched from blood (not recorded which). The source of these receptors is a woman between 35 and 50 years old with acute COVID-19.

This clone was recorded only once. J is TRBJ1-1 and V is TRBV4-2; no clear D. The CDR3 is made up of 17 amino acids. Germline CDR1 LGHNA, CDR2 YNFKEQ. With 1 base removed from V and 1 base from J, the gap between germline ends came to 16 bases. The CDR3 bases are TGTGCCAGCAGCCAAGTTGGAAACCGAAGAGGGAACACTGAAGCTTTCTTT. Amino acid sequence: CASSQVGNRRGNTEAFF.

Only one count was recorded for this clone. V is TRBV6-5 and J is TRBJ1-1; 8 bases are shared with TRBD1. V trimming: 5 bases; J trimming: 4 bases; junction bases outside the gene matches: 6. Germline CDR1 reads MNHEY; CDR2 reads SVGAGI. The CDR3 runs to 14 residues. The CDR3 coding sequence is TGTGCCAGCAGTACCAGGGGGCAGGTCACTGAAGCTTTCTTT. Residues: CASSTRGQVTEAFF.

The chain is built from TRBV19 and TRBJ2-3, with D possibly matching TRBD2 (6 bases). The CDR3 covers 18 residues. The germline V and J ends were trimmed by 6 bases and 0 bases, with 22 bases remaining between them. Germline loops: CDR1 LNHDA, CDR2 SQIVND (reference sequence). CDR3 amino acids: CASSQTSLGGWSTDTQYF. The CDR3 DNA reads TGTGCCAGTAGCCAAACTAGCCTTGGGGGTTGGAGCACAGATACGCAGTATTTT.

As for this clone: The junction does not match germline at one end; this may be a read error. CDR3 region: CASSLVVGVIF. CDR3 coding DNA: TGTGCCAGCAGCTTAGTAGTGGGAGTGATCTTC. V usage is TRBV11-2 and J usage is TRBJ2-1, with D possibly being TRBD2 (5 bases). Germline V CDR1 and CDR2: SGHAT, FQNNGV. This CDR3 spans 11 amino acids.

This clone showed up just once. The CDR3 protein is CASAPGGAEAFF. The CDR3 DNA reads as TGTGCCAGCGCCCCGGGGGGGGCTGAAGCTTTCTTT. The chain combines TRBV7-2 with TRBJ1-1; D is perhaps TRBD1 (5 bases). CDR3 length equals 12 residues. The ends were cut back, 8 bases at V and 6 bases at J, with 13 bases in the middle. Per the germline V gene, CDR1 is SGHTA and CDR2 is FQGNSA.

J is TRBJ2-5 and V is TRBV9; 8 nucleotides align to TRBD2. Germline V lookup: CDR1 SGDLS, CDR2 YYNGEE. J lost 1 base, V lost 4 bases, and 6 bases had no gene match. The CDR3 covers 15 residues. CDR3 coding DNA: TGTGCCAGCAGCTGGAGCGGGGGCCCCCAAGAGACCCAGTACTTC. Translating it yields CASSWSGGPQETQYF.

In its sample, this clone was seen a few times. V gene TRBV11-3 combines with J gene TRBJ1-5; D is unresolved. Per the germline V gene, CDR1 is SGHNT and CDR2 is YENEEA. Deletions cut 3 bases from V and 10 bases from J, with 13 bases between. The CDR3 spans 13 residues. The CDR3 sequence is CASSFNHGGPQHF. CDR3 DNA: TGTGCCAGCAGCTTTAACCACGGCGGACCCCAGCATTTT.

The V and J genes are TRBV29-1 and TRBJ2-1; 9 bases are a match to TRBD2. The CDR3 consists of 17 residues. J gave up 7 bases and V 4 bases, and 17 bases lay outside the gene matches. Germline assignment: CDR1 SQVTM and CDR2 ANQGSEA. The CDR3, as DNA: TGCAGCGTTGCCCGACCGACTAGCGGCCCCTTAGGGAATGAGCAGTTCTTC. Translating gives CSVARPTSGPLGNEQFF.

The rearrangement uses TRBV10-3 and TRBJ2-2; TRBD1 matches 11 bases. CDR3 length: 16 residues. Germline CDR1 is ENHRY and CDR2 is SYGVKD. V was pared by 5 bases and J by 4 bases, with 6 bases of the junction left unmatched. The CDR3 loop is CAISKRTGGVTGELFF. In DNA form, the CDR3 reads TGTGCCATCAGTAAAAGGACAGGGGGCGTCACCGGGGAGCTGTTTTTT.

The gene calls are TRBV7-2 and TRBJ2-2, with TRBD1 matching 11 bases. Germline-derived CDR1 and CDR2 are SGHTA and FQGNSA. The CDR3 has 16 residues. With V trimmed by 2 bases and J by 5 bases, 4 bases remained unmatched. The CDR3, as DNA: TGTGCCAGCAGCTTAAGGACAGGGGGCCCTACCGGGGAGCTGTTTTTT. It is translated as CASSLRTGGPTGELFF.

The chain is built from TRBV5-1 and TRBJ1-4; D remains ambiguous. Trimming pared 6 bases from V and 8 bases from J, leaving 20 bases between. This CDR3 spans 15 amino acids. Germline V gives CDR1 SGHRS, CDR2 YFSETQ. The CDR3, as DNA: TGCGCCAGCAAGAAGAGGCCGGATCCTTCCGAAAAACTGTTTTTT. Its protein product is CASKKRPDPSEKLFF.

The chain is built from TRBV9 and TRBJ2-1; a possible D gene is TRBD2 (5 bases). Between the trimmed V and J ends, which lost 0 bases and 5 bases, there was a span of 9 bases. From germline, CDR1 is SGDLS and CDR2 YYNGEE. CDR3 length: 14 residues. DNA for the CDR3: TGTGCCAGCAGCGTAGTCGCCGGGAACAATGAGCAGTTCTTC. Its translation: CASSVVAGNNEQFF.

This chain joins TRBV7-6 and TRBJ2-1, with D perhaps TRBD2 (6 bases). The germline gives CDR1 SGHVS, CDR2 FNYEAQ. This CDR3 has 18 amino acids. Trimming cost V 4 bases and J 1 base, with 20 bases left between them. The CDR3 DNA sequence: TGTGCCAGCAGCTCCCCAAGCGCGCCAGGGACTTCCTACAATGAGCAGTTCTTC. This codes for CASSSPSAPGTSYNEQFF.

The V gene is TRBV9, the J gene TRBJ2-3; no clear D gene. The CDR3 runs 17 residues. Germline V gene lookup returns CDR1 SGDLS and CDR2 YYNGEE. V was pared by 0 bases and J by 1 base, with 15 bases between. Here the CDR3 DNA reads TGTGCCAGCAGCGTAGATGGAGAGGTCGTAGGCACAGATACGCAGTATTTT. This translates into CASSVDGEVVGTDTQYF.

The DNA for the CDR3 is TGTGCCAGCAGCCCGGTGCGGGGGGGCCTTAGCGCAGATACGCAGTATTTT. Translated: CASSPVRGGLSADTQYF. This chain uses TRBV5-4 with TRBJ2-3; TRBD2 matches at 9 bases. The V and J ends lost 4 bases and 4 bases, in that order; junction bases with no gene match: 13. The CDR3 consists of 17 residues. Germline V gives CDR1 SGHNT, CDR2 YYREEE (reference sequence).

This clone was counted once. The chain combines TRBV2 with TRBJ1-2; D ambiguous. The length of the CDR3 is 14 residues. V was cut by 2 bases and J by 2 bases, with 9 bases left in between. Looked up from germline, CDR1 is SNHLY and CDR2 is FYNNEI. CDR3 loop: CASSELVGNYGYTF. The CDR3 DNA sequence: TGTGCCAGCAGTGAATTGGTCGGGAACTATGGCTACACCTTC.

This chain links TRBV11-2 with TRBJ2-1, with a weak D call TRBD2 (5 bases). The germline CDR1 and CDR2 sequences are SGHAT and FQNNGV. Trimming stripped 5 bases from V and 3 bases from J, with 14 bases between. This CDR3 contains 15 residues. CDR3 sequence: CASSPSGAYYNEQFF. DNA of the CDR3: TGTGCCAGCAGCCCAAGCGGCGCCTACTACAATGAGCAGTTCTTC.

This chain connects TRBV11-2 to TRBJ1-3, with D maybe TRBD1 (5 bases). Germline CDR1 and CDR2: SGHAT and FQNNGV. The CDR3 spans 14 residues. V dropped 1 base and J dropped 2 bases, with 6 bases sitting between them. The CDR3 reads CASSLGQPGNTIYF. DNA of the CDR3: TGTGCCAGCAGCTTAGGACAGCCTGGAAACACCATATATTTT.

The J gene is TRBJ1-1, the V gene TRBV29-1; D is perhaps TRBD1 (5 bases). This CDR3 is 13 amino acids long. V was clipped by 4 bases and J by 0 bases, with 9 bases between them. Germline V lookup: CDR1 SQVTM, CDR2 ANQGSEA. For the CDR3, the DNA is TGCAGCGTTGGGGGCACCCTGAACACTGAAGCTTTCTTT. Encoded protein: CSVGGTLNTEAFF.

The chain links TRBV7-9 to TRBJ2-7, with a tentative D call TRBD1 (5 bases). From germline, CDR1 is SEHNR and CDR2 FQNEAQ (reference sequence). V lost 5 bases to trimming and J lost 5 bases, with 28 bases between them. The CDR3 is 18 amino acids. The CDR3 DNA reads TGTGCCAGCAGCACCTCCCTAAGTGGGGCCGACCGACTGCACGAGCAGTACTTC. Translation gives CASSTSLSGADRLHEQYF.

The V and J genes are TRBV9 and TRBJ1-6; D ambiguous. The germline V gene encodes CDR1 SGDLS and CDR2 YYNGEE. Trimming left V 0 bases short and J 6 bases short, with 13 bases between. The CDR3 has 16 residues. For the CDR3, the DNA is TGTGCCAGCAGCGTAGACCAACAGAGAGTTAATTCACCCCTCCACTTT. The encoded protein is CASSVDQQRVNSPLHF.

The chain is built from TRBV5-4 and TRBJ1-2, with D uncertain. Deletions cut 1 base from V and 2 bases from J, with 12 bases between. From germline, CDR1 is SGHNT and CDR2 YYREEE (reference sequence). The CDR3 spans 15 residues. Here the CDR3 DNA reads TGTGCCAGCAGCTTGAACACCCTGAAGAACTATGGCTACACCTTC. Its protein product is CASSLNTLKNYGYTF.

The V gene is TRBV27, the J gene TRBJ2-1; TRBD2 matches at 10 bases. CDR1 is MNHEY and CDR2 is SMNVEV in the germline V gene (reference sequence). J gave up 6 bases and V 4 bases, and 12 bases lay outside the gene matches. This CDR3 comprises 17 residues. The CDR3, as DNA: TGTGCCAGCAGTTCTTCCCCGAGACTAGCGGGTAGCAATGAGCAGTTCTTC. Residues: CASSSSPRLAGSNEQFF.

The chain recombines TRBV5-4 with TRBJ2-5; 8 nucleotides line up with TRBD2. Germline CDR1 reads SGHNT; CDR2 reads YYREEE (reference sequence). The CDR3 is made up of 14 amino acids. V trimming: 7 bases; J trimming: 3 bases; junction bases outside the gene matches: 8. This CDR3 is CASDGGLDKETQYF. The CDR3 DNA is TGTGCCAGCGACGGGGGACTAGATAAAGAGACCCAGTACTTC.

CDR3 in DNA: TGTGCCAGCAGCCCCCGTAGCGGGGGCCTGTCAGATACGCAGTATTTT. This translates into CASSPRSGGLSDTQYF. The chain recombines TRBV3-1 (or the pseudogene TRBV3-2) with TRBJ2-3; 9 bases align to TRBD2. The CDR3 has 16 residues. Germline V lookup: CDR1 LGHDT, CDR2 YNNKEL (reference sequence). Losses at the gene ends were 4 bases for V and 4 bases for J; bases not matched to a gene: 9.